The rows below give T cell receptor beta chains drawn from one sample of a study of cytomegalovirus exposure and HLA in healthy donors. Using immunoSEQ multiplex PCR, the repertoire was profiled, and TCRdb retains in-frame clones only, with some absent. The table has roughly 150,000 clones, 82% seen once; the top ten hold about 6.4%. Sequenced sample: PBMCs. The receptors derive from a woman between 45 and 65 years old in good health and CMV-seropositive. Each CDR3 is given with its conserved first and last residue. The D gene is left open where the match is weak. Only part of the rows carry a size: once, few, many, or a class if the clone is expanded.

j_gene: TRBJ1-6
d_gene: TRBD1
abundance: once
v_gene: TRBV7-6
CDR3aa: CASKDGQGVDSPLHF
CDR3nt: TGTGCCAGCAAGGACGGACAGGGGGTTGACTCACCCCTCCACTTT

j_gene: TRBJ1-3
d_gene: TRBD1
abundance: .
v_gene: TRBV5-6
CDR3aa: CASRLWTGLRSGNTIYF
CDR3nt: TGTGCCAGCAGACTATGGACAGGTCTCCGCTCGGGAAACACCATATATTTT

j_gene: TRBJ1-1
d_gene: TRBD1
abundance: .
v_gene: TRBV19
CDR3aa: CASSTQGANTEAFF
CDR3nt: TGTGCCAGTAGTACCCAGGGGGCGAACACTGAAGCTTTCTTT

j_gene: TRBJ2-1
d_gene: TRBD2
abundance: .
v_gene: TRBV5-6
CDR3aa: CASSLPGGPYNEQFF
CDR3nt: TGTGCCAGCAGCTTGCCGGGGGGGCCCTACAATGAGCAGTTCTTC

j_gene: TRBJ2-1
d_gene: TRBD2
abundance: .
v_gene: TRBV19
CDR3aa: CASSPLLERGAYNEQFF
CDR3nt: TGTGCCAGTAGTCCACTACTGGAGCGGGGGGCCTACAATGAGCAGTTCTTC

j_gene: TRBJ1-1
d_gene: TRBD1
abundance: .
v_gene: TRBV15
CDR3aa: CATSRGQGEAFF
CDR3nt: TGTGCCACCAGCAGGGGACAGGGGGAAGCTTTCTTT

j_gene: TRBJ1-2
d_gene: TRBD1
abundance: .
v_gene: TRBV11-2
CDR3aa: CASSARQGSIGGYTF
CDR3nt: TGTGCCAGCAGCGCCCGACAGGGTTCTATTGGTGGCTACACCTTC

j_gene: TRBJ1-1
d_gene: .
abundance: .
v_gene: TRBV7-8
CDR3aa: CASSFRDYTEAFF
CDR3nt: TGTGCCAGCAGCTTTCGAGATTACACTGAAGCTTTCTTT

j_gene: TRBJ1-5
d_gene: TRBD1
abundance: .
v_gene: TRBV12-5
CDR3aa: CASGWGQGGQPQHF
CDR3nt: TGTGCTAGTGGTTGGGGACAGGGAGGGCAGCCCCAGCATTTT

j_gene: TRBJ2-1
d_gene: .
abundance: .
v_gene: TRBV7-2
CDR3aa: CASSRRTDNEQFF
CDR3nt: TGTGCCAGCAGCAGACGGACTGACAATGAGCAGTTCTTC

j_gene: TRBJ1-6
d_gene: TRBD1
abundance: .
v_gene: TRBV6-5
CDR3aa: CASNPFDRADSPLHF
CDR3nt: TGTGCCAGCAATCCCTTCGACAGGGCGGATTCACCCCTCCACTTT

j_gene: TRBJ2-1
d_gene: .
abundance: .
v_gene: TRBV13
CDR3aa: CASSGTGAEFNEQFF
CDR3nt: TGTGCCAGCAGCGGTACGGGAGCGGAGTTCAATGAGCAGTTCTTC

j_gene: TRBJ1-5
d_gene: TRBD1
abundance: once
v_gene: TRBV6-6
CDR3aa: CASSPGTAHSNQPQHF
CDR3nt: TGTGCCAGCAGTCCTGGGACAGCCCATAGCAATCAGCCCCAGCATTTT

j_gene: TRBJ2-6
d_gene: .
abundance: .
v_gene: TRBV4-3
CDR3aa: CASSREVSGANVLTF
CDR3nt: TGCGCCAGCAGCCGGGAGGTATCTGGGGCCAACGTCCTGACTTTC

j_gene: TRBJ2-1
d_gene: .
abundance: .
v_gene: TRBV6-1
CDR3aa: CASSAQTGSYNEQFF
CDR3nt: TGTGCCAGCAGCGCTCAAACAGGGTCCTACAATGAGCAGTTCTTC

j_gene: TRBJ1-1
d_gene: .
abundance: .
v_gene: TRBV18
CDR3aa: CASSPILGDYVASEAFF
CDR3nt: TGTGCCAGCTCACCAATCCTCGGGGACTACGTCGCCTCTGAAGCTTTCTTT

j_gene: TRBJ1-4
d_gene: .
abundance: .
v_gene: TRBV27
CDR3aa: CASSFQGPNEKLFF
CDR3nt: TGTGCCAGCAGTTTCCAGGGGCCTAATGAAAAACTGTTTTTT